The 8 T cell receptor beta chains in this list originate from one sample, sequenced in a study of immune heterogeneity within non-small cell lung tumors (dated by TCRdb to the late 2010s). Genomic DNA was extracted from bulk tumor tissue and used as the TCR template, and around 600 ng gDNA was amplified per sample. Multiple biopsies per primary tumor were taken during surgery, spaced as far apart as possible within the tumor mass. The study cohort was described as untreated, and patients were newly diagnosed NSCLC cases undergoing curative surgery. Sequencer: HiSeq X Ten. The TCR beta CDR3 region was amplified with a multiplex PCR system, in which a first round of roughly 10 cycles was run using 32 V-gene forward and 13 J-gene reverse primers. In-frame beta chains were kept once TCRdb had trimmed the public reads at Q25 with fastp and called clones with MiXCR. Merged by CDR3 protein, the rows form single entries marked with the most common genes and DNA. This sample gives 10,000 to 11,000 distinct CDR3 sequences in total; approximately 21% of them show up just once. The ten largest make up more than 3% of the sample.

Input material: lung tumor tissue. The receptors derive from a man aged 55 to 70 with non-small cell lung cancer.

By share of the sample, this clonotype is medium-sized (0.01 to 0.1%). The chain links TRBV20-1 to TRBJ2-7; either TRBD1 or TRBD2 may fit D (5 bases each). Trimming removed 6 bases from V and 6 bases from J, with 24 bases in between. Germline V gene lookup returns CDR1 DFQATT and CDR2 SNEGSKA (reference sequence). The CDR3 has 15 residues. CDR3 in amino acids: CSALRDGELGVEQYF. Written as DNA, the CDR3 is TGCAGTGCACTACGGGACGGGGAGCTGGGGGTCGAGCAGTACTTC.

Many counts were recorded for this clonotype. CDR3 region: CASSYDRVTDTQYF. CDR3 nucleotides: TGTGCCAGCAGCTATGACAGGGTCACAGATACGCAGTATTTT. V usage is TRBV7-9 and J usage is TRBJ2-3; 7 bases align to TRBD1. This CDR3 is 14 amino acids long. Germline V gives CDR1 SEHNR, CDR2 FQNEAQ (reference sequence). V shed 4 bases, J shed 2 bases, and the junction held 3 bases outside the gene matches.

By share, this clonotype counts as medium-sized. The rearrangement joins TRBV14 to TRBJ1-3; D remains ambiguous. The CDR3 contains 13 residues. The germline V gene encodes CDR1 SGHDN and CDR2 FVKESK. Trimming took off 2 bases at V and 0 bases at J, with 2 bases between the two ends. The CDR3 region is CASSQTSGNTIYF. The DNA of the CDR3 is TGTGCCAGCAGCCAAACCTCTGGAAACACCATATATTTT.

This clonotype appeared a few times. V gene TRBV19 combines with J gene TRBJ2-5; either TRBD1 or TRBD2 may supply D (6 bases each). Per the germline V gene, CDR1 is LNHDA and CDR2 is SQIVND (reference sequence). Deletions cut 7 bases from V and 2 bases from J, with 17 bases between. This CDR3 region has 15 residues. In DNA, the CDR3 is TGTGCCAGTAATCCCCAAGGAGGGGGACAAGAGACCCAGTACTTC. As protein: CASNPQGGGQETQYF.

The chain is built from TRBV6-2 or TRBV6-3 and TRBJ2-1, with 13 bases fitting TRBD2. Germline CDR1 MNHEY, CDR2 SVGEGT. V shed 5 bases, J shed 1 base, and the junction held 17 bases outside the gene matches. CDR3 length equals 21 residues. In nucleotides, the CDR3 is TGTGCCAGCAGTCGGACCCCGGGACTAGCGGGAACCAAGCGTTCCTACAATGAGCAGTTCTTC. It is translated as CASSRTPGLAGTKRSYNEQFF.

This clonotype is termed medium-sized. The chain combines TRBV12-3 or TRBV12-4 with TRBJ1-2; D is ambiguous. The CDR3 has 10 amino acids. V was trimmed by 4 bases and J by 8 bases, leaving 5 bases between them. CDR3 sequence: CASSWKGYTF. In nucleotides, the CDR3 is TGTGCCAGCAGTTGGAAAGGCTACACCTTC.

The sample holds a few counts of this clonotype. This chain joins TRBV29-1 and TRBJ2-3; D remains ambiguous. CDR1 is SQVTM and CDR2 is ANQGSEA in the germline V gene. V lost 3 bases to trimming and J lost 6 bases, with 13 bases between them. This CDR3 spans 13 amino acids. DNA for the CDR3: TGCAGCGTTGACCCGACAATGGGGGATACGCAGTATTTT. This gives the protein CSVDPTMGDTQYF.

This CDR3 reads CASSQAQGHTGELFF. The CDR3 DNA sequence: TGTGCCAGCAGCCAAGCCCAGGGACACACCGGGGAGCTGTTTTTT. V gene TRBV3-1 combines with J gene TRBJ2-2; the D gene could be TRBD1 or TRBD2 (5 bases each). Looked up from germline, CDR1 is LGHDT and CDR2 is YNNKEL (reference sequence). V gave up 1 base and J gave up 3 bases, with 9 bases separating them. The CDR3 sequence is 15 residues long.